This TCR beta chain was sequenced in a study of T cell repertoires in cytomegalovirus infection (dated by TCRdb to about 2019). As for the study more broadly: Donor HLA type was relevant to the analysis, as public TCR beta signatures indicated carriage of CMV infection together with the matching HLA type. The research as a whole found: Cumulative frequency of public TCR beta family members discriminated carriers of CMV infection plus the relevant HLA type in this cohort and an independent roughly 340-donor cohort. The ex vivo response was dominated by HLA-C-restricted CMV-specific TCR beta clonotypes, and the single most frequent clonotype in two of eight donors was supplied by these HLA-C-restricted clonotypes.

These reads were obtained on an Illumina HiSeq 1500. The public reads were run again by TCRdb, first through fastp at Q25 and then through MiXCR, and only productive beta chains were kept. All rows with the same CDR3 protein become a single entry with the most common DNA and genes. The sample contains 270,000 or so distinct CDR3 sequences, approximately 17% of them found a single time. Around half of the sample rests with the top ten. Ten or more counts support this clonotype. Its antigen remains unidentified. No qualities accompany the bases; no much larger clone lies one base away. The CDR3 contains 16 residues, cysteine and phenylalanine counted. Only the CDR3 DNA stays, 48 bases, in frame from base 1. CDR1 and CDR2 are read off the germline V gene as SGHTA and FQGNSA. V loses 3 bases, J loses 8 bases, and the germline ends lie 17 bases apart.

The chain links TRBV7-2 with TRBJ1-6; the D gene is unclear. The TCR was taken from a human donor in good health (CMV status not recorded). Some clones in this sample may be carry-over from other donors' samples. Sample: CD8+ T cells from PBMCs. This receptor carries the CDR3 CASSFLYDASDSPLHF. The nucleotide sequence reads TGTGCCAGCAGCTTCCTCTACGACGCCTCCGATTCACCCCTCCACTTT.